Listed here is a single TCR beta chain. How the authors handled the data: How many nucleated cells were present was estimated from reference gene primer amplification. Sequenced by immunoSEQ multiplex PCR; TCRdb stores in-frame clones only, minus some. That table is the source of V, J and clone size, and D and trimming were worked out from the DNA. The profile shows roughly 95,000 clones, 70% to 85% of them singletons. This specimen belongs to a study of blood T cell repertoires in COVID-19. Study context: Acute and convalescent COVID-19 specimens originated in the United States, Italy and Spain.

The CDR3 has 16 amino acids. The sequenced material came from peripheral blood. This clonotype was sampled from a human donor in a cohort sampled during active COVID-19. The rearrangement links TRBV12-1 to TRBJ1-6. TRBV12-1 is marked as a pseudogene. The CDR3 spells CASSFIGSSYNSPLHF. CDR3 DNA sequence: TGTGCCAGCAGCTTTATCGGGAGCTCCTATAATTCACCCCTCCACTTT.